This paragraph reports one T cell receptor (beta chain). The data originate from a study of blood T cell repertoires in COVID-19. On the study more broadly: Nucleic acid was either cDNA or gDNA, and it came from T cells, B-cell-depleted T cells, or PBMCs.

Clones were read by immunoSEQ multiplex PCR, and TCRdb kept only the in-frame ones, dropping some. This sample has 200,000 to 250,000 clones, with 65% to 85% found just once. The V segment lost 3 bases and the J segment 4 bases; nucleotides outside the gene matches: 4. The CDR3 spans 14 residues. Germline CDR1 and CDR2: LGHDT and YNNKEL (reference sequence). Material for sequencing was peripheral blood. The TCR sequence derives from a woman aged 30 to 39 with COVID-19, enrolled during active disease. V is TRBV3-1 (or the pseudogene TRBV3-2) and J is TRBJ2-7, with TRBD1 matching 9 bases. The CDR3 DNA is TGTGCCAGCAGCCATGGGACAGGGTTTTACGAGCAGTACTTC. Protein sequence: CASSHGTGFYEQYF.